The 26 T cell receptor beta chains below were found in one sample sequenced in a study of blood T cell repertoires in COVID-19. Sequenced by immunoSEQ multiplex PCR; TCRdb stores in-frame clones only, minus some. The sample consists of 110,000 or so clones, 81% of them appearing once. Material: peripheral blood. Receptor source: a man between 50 and 59 years old with acute or convalescent COVID-19.

The chain employs TRBV24-1 and TRBJ1-1, with unresolved D. The CDR3 sequence is 12 residues long. CDR1 and CDR2 (germline): KGHDR, SFDVKD. V lost 0 bases and J lost 11, with 9 bases in between. CDR3 nucleotides: TGTGCCACCAGTGATTTGCACGGGGAGGCTTTCTTT. It yields the protein CATSDLHGEAFF.

The CDR3 is CAISERGMVEKLFF. The CDR3 DNA follows: TGTGCCATCAGTGAGCGGGGGATGGTTGAAAAACTGTTTTTT. The gene calls are TRBV10-3 and TRBJ1-4, with D maybe TRBD1 (5 bases). The CDR3 length is 14 residues. Germline values: CDR1 ENHRY, CDR2 SYGVKD. Trimming cost V 2 bases and J 7 bases, with 11 bases left between them.

The genes are TRBV6-6 and TRBJ2-3, with 10 bases fitting TRBD2. The CDR3 is made up of 17 amino acids. The junction had 13 bases not matched to a gene; V was cut back by 5 bases and J by 5 bases. Germline loops: CDR1 MNHNY, CDR2 SVGAGI (reference sequence). Written as DNA, the CDR3 is TGTGCCAGCAGTCTACGTGGGGTAGCGGGGGGCGGAGATACGCAGTATTTT. Its protein is CASSLRGVAGGGDTQYF.

This clone turned up a few times. The gene calls are TRBV27 and TRBJ1-6; 10 bases match TRBD1. CDR1 and CDR2 from the germline V gene are MNHEY and SMNVEV (reference sequence). With V trimmed by 6 bases and J by 7 bases, 12 bases remained unmatched. This CDR3 is built from 17 residues. This chain's CDR3 is CASRPHRDRGYNSPLHF. In nucleotides, the CDR3 is TGTGCCAGCAGGCCCCACCGGGACAGGGGCTACAATTCACCCCTCCACTTT.

The chain employs TRBV29-1 and TRBJ2-3; 10 bases map to TRBD1. The CDR3 spans 15 residues. CDR1 and CDR2 (germline): SQVTM, ANQGSEA. V lost 5 bases to trimming and J lost 3 bases; unmatched junction nucleotides: 8. The CDR3 protein is CSVPWTGGDTDTQYF. CDR3 nucleotide sequence: TGCAGCGTTCCCTGGACAGGGGGAGATACAGATACGCAGTATTTT.

This chain joins TRBV18 and TRBJ1-2, with TRBD1 matching 8 bases. Unmatched junction bases numbered 5, after V lost 0 bases and J lost 8 bases. Germline CDR1 KGHSH, CDR2 LQKENI. CDR3 length equals 14 residues. The chain's CDR3 is CASSPPQGAGGYTF. The CDR3 DNA reads TGTGCCAGCTCACCACCCCAGGGGGCAGGGGGCTACACCTTC.

The genes are TRBV5-1 and TRBJ2-7, with 7 nucleotides matching TRBD1. The CDR3 spans 16 residues. J lost 2 bases, V lost 0 bases, and 8 bases had no gene match. Germline values: CDR1 SGHRS, CDR2 YFSETQ. CDR3: CASSLGHAQGAYEQYF. In nucleotides, the CDR3 is TGCGCCAGCAGCTTGGGGCACGCGCAGGGGGCCTACGAGCAGTACTTC.

In its sample, this clone was seen a few times. The chain has TRBV5-1 and TRBJ1-6, with TRBD1 matching over 9 bases. CDR1 and CDR2 (germline): SGHRS, YFSETQ. Unmatched junction bases numbered 12, after V lost 4 bases and J lost 4 bases. The CDR3 totals 18 residues. The CDR3 reads CASSTGQGSSRYNSPLHF. In DNA form, the CDR3 reads TGCGCCAGCAGCACGGGACAGGGTTCGTCCCGTTATAATTCACCCCTCCACTTT.

The gene calls are TRBV3-1 (or the pseudogene TRBV3-2) and TRBJ1-6; D remains unclear. Germline-derived CDR1 and CDR2 are LGHDT and YNNKEL (reference sequence). This CDR3 has 16 amino acids. Trimming left V 1 base short and J 5 bases short, with 12 bases between. CDR3 bases: TGTGCCAGCAGCCAAGTTCGGGGTATCAATAATTCACCCCTCCACTTT. It encodes CASSQVRGINNSPLHF.

V is TRBV24-1 and J is TRBJ2-5; TRBD2 aligns across 8 bases. Germline V gene sequence: CDR1 KGHDR, CDR2 SFDVKD. The CDR3 covers 15 residues. V shed 3 bases, J shed 3 bases, and the junction held 5 bases outside the gene matches. DNA for the CDR3: TGTGCCACCAGTGATGCACACGGGAGGGAAGAGACCCAGTACTTC. Protein product: CATSDAHGREETQYF.

The chain carries TRBV3-1 (or the pseudogene TRBV3-2) and TRBJ1-5; D possibly corresponds to TRBD1 (6 bases). Trimming stripped 4 bases from V and 6 bases from J, with 13 bases between. The CDR3 runs to 14 residues. Germline V lookup: CDR1 LGHDT, CDR2 YNNKEL (reference sequence). The CDR3 nucleotides read TGTGCCAGCAGCCCACAGGGTGTGAGTCAGCCCCAGCATTTT. Translating gives CASSPQGVSQPQHF.

The rearrangement joins TRBV5-6 to TRBJ2-2, with 7 nucleotides matching TRBD2. The germline V gene has CDR1 SGHDT and CDR2 YYEEEE. The junction had 4 bases not matched to a gene; V was cut back by 4 bases and J by 1 base. CDR3 length: 15 amino acids. CDR3 DNA sequence: TGTGCCAGCAGCAAACTAGCGAGGAACACCGGGGAGCTGTTTTTT. Residues: CASSKLARNTGELFF.

CDR3 residues: CASSLAQGNSPLHF. The CDR3 region has the DNA TGCGCCAGCAGCTTGGCACAGGGAAATTCACCCCTCCACTTT. The chain carries TRBV5-1 and TRBJ1-6, with D perhaps TRBD1 (6 bases). This CDR3 contains 14 residues. The germline V and J ends were trimmed by 0 bases and 7 bases, with 8 bases remaining between them. Germline assignment: CDR1 SGHRS and CDR2 YFSETQ.

DNA of the CDR3: TGTGCCTGGAGTGTGGGCAGCAACTATGGCTACACCTTC. It is translated as CAWSVGSNYGYTF. This chain joins TRBV30 and TRBJ1-2; D is unclear. This CDR3 spans 13 amino acids. Trimming stripped 0 bases from V and 2 bases from J, with 7 bases between. Germline-derived CDR1 and CDR2 are GTSNPN and SVGIG (reference sequence).

This chain connects TRBV28 to TRBJ1-4; TRBD1 matches 9 bases. This CDR3 has 15 amino acids. The germline CDR1 and CDR2 sequences are MDHEN and SYDVKM. V gave up 7 bases and J gave up 6 bases; unmatched junction bases: 9. CDR3 loop: CASTWDRERDEKLFF. CDR3 DNA sequence: TGTGCCAGCACCTGGGACAGGGAAAGGGATGAAAAACTGTTTTTT.

The genes are TRBV7-8 and TRBJ2-3, with 12 bases fitting TRBD2. The CDR3 covers 19 residues. The ends lost 1 base at V and 0 bases at J; junction bases unmatched: 8. Looked up from germline, CDR1 is SGHVS and CDR2 is FQNEAQ. In DNA, the CDR3 is TGTGCCAGCAGCTTAGGGCTAGCGGGGGGGAGTGCTAGCACAGATACGCAGTATTTT. Protein sequence: CASSLGLAGGSASTDTQYF.

The CDR3, as DNA: TGTGCCAGCAGCCCCGGGGACAGGGTGGGGGTTTATAATTCACCCCTCCACTTT. This codes for CASSPGDRVGVYNSPLHF. The chain employs TRBV9 and TRBJ1-6; 9 bases agree with TRBD1. This CDR3 is 18 amino acids long. Germline-derived CDR1 and CDR2 are SGDLS and YYNGEE. V was clipped by 4 bases and J by 4 bases; unmatched bases: 12.

V is TRBV5-5 and J is TRBJ2-7; TRBD1 might be the D (5 bases). The CDR3 covers 16 residues. The V gene's germline CDR1 is SGHKS and CDR2 YYEKEE (reference sequence). The germline V and J ends were trimmed by 0 bases and 0 bases, with 13 bases remaining between them. CDR3 nucleotides: TGTGCCAGCAGCTTGGGGCAGGGCCTCCGCTCCTACGAGCAGTACGTC. Amino acid sequence: CASSLGQGLRSYEQYV.

This clone came up a few times. V gene TRBV5-1 combines with J gene TRBJ2-1, with 8 bases that match TRBD1. V shed 0 bases and J 8 bases; nucleotides not matched to a gene: 10. CDR3 length: 16 residues. Germline values: CDR1 SGHRS, CDR2 YFSETQ. The CDR3 loop reads CASSLAPTGGNHEQFF. Here the CDR3 DNA reads TGCGCCAGCAGCTTGGCGCCAACAGGGGGGAACCATGAGCAGTTCTTC. Based on the CDR3 plus reference TRBV5-1 and TRBJ2-1, the full variable domain is KAGVTQTPRYLIKTRGQQVTLSCSPISGHRSVSWYQQTPGQGLQFLFEYFSETQRNKGNFPGRFSGRQFSNSRSEMNVSTLELGDSALYLCASSLAPTGGNHEQFFGPGTRLTVL.

The chain joins TRBV6-1 to TRBJ1-6, with D tentatively TRBD1 (6 bases). Trimming left V 3 bases short and J 7 bases short, with 10 bases between. This CDR3 is 14 amino acids long. Germline V gene sequence: CDR1 MNHNS, CDR2 SASEGT. The CDR3 loop is CASSEVRGNSPLHF. In DNA, the CDR3 is TGTGCCAGCAGTGAGGTGAGGGGGAATTCACCCCTCCACTTT.

This chain links TRBV5-1 with TRBJ2-7; 7 bases are a match to TRBD1. J lost 5 bases, V lost 4 bases, and 9 bases had no gene match. CDR1 is SGHRS, CDR2 YFSETQ, per germline. The CDR3 spans 14 residues. The CDR3 region has the DNA TGCGCCAGCAGCCTAGGGACAGATAAGAACGAGCAGTACTTC. It specifies CASSLGTDKNEQYF. The variable domain in full, with the rest retrieved from reference TRBV5-1 and TRBJ2-7, is KAGVTQTPRYLIKTRGQQVTLSCSPISGHRSVSWYQQTPGQGLQFLFEYFSETQRNKGNFPGRFSGRQFSNSRSEMNVSTLELGDSALYLCASSLGTDKNEQYFGPGTRLTVT.

A note on this clone: The junction departs from germline at one end; a sequencing error may be responsible. The chain recombines TRBV6-5 with TRBJ2-7; 8 bases fit TRBD1. Germline CDR1 MNHEY, CDR2 SVGAGI. This CDR3 comprises 15 residues. The CDR3 DNA reads TGTGCCGGCAGGCCGGACAGGGTCGCTTCCTACGAGCAGTACTTC. Amino acid sequence: CAGRPDRVASYEQYF.

J is TRBJ1-2 and V is TRBV11-2; 7 bases are shared with TRBD1. The junction had 7 bases not matched to a gene; V was cut back by 5 bases and J by 7 bases. The CDR3 covers 13 residues. In germline, CDR1 is SGHAT, CDR2 FQNNGV. The CDR3 nucleotides are TGTGCCAGCAGCCTCTACAGGGGTGGTGGCTACACCTTC. Its translation is CASSLYRGGGYTF.

The chain joins TRBV6-5 to TRBJ2-7, with D possibly matching TRBD1 (5 bases). The CDR3 is 15 amino acids. Germline CDR1 MNHEY, CDR2 SVGAGI. V was clipped by 5 bases and J by 2 bases, with 16 bases between them. The CDR3 loop is CASSTDSLGAYEQYF. The CDR3 DNA sequence: TGTGCCAGCAGTACCGACAGTCTTGGAGCCTACGAGCAGTACTTC.

Concerning this clone itself: Distinct nucleotide sequences in the sample also encode this CDR3. The chain employs TRBV9 and TRBJ1-6; D unclear. The CDR3 covers 16 residues. The V end lost 0 bases, the J end lost 4 bases, and 11 bases lay between the germline ends. Germline V lookup: CDR1 SGDLS, CDR2 YYNGEE. Here the CDR3 reads CASSVEGGSYNSPLHF. CDR3 nucleotide sequence: TGTGCCAGCAGCGTAGAAGGCGGAAGTTATAATTCACCCCTCCACTTT.

This clone has just a few counts. The genes are TRBV5-1 and TRBJ1-2, with D unresolved. From germline, CDR1 is SGHRS and CDR2 YFSETQ. This CDR3 is 17 amino acids long. The V end was cut by 0 bases, the J end by 13 bases, with 28 bases between. The CDR3 reads CASSLEASLGSLGVSTF. The CDR3 coding sequence is TGCGCCAGCAGCTTGGAGGCTTCGTTGGGGAGCCTCGGGGTTAGCACCTTC.